The clone carrying this T cell receptor beta chain was observed many times. Germline V gene lookup returns CDR1 MDHEN and CDR2 SYDVKM. V was cut by 5 bases and J by 0 bases, with 9 bases left in between. The CDR3 runs to 14 residues. The iRepertoire nested amplicon-rescue multiplex PCR amplified TCR alpha and beta CDR3s from RNA. TCRdb passed the multiplex PCR reads through MiXCR, listing each CDR3 protein once. This sample has about 410,000 distinct CDR3 sequences, with about two fifths found just once. The data stem from a study of glioma-infiltrating T cells. Study-level information: Glioma patients had dexamethasone for six or fewer days before surgery.

The V call is TRBV28, the J call TRBJ2-3; no firm D call. The specimen sequenced was glioma tissue, nonneoplastic brain tissue, or PBMCs (not recorded which). The receptor's source is a human donor with low-grade glioma or glioblastoma, undergoing nonglioma brain surgery, or in good health (not recorded which). The CDR3 reads CASSLRTSTDTQYF. The CDR3 DNA reads TGTGCCAGCAGTCTGAGAACTAGCACAGATACGCAGTATTTT.